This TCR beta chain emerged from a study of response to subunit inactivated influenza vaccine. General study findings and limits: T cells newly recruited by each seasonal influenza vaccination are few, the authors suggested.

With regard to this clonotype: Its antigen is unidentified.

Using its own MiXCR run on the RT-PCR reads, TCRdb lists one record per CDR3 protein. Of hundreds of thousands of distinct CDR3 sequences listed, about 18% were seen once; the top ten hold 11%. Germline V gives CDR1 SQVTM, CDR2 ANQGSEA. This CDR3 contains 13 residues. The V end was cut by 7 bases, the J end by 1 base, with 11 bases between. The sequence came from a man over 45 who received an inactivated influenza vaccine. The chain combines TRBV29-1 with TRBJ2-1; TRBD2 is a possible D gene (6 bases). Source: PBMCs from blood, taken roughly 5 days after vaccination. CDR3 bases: TGCAGCGCTGATAGCGGATCCTACAATGAGCAGTTCTTC. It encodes CSADSGSYNEQFF.